This T cell receptor beta chain was sequenced during a study of T cell repertoires in cytomegalovirus infection. Turning to the study itself: Carrying CMV and the relevant HLA type showed in public TCR beta signatures. Whole-study findings and limits: The response measured ex vivo was dominated by TCR beta clonotypes (HLA-C-restricted and CMV-specific). Summed frequency of shared TCR beta families picked out CMV carriers who also had the relevant HLA.

TCRdb called the reads again in MiXCR, with one record for every CDR3 protein. The sample yields a few hundred thousand distinct CDR3 sequences, about a sixth seen once. This CDR3 spans 15 amino acids. Per the germline V gene, CDR1 is LNHDA and CDR2 is SQIVND (reference sequence). V was pared by 8 bases and J by 5 bases, with 16 bases between. In this sample, this clonotype turned up a few times. The target antigen is unknown. The sequence was obtained from a human donor in good health (CMV status not recorded). Some clones in this sample may be carry-over from other donors' samples. This chain uses TRBV19 with TRBJ1-6, with a possible D match to TRBD1 (6 bases). Sequences were obtained from CD8+ T cells from PBMCs. As DNA, the CDR3 is TGTGCCAGTGTAGAGGACAGCTACAATAATTCACCCCTCCACTTT. As protein: CASVEDSYNNSPLHF.